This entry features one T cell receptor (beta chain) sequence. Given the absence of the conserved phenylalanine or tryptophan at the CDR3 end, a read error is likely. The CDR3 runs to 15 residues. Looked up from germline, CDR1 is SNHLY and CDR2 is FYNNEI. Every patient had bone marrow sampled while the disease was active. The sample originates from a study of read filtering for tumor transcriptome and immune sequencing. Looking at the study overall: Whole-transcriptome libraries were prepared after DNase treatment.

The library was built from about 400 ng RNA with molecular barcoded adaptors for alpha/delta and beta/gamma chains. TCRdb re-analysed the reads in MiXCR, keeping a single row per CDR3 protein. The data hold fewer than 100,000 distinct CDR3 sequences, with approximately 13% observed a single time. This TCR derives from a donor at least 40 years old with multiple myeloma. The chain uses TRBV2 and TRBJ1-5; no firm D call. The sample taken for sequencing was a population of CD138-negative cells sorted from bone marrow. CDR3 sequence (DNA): TGCGCCAGCAGTCGGACGGATGTGAGCAATCAGCCCCAGCATTGT. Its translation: CASSRTDVSNQPQHC.